These T cell receptor beta chains were read from a single sample in a study of T cell changes during pregnancy in multiple sclerosis. TCRdb's table, derived via immunoSEQ multiplex PCR, lists solely in-frame clones and lacks some. The repertoire holds some 61,000 clones, with about 90% as singletons. The material was peripheral blood, obtained in the second trimester of pregnancy. The receptors were gathered from a female donor with multiple sclerosis, enrolled in a pregnancy study. CDR3s include the opening cysteine and the closing phenylalanine or tryptophan. Fields, in order: CDR3 DNA, CDR3 protein, J gene, D gene, clone size, V gene, CDR3 length. The D gene is left open where the match is weak. Only some rows state a clone size, as once, few, many or a class for expanded clones.

TGTGCCAGCAGCCTGGGAGGGACACCTCGCTATGGCTACACCTTC	CASSLGGTPRYGYTF	TRBJ1-2	NA	NA	TRBV7-2	15
TGTGCCATCAGAAGGGACAGTAGGAACACTGAAGCTTTCTTT	CAIRRDSRNTEAFF	TRBJ1-1	TRBD1	NA	TRBV10-3	14
TGTGCCAGCAGCAAAGTCGGACAGGGGTTCTGCGAGCAGTACTTC	CASSKVGQGFCEQYF	TRBJ2-7	NA	NA	TRBV21-1	15
TGTGCCTGGAGTTCGGGGTTTAATTCACCCCTCCACTTT	CAWSSGFNSPLHF	TRBJ1-6	NA	NA	TRBV30	13
TGTGCCAGCAGCTTAGGGTCAGGAATGGGGCAAAGTGGTTCGGGCTACACCTTC	CASSLGSGMGQSGSGYTF	TRBJ1-2	NA	NA	TRBV7-2	18
TGTGCCAGCAGCCTCGGGGCAGGGGTCGAGACCCAGTACTTC	CASSLGAGVETQYF	TRBJ2-5	NA	NA	TRBV7-2	14
TGTGCCAGCTCACCCGACTATAGCAATCAGCCCCAGCATTTT	CASSPDYSNQPQHF	TRBJ1-5	NA	NA	TRBV18	14
TGTGCCAGCAGCTTATTAGCCGGCAATCAGCCCCAGCATTTT	CASSLLAGNQPQHF	TRBJ1-5	NA	once	TRBV7-2	14
TGTGCCAGCAGCCGACGGACAGGGCCCCAAAACATTCAGTACTTC	CASSRRTGPQNIQYF	TRBJ2-4	TRBD1	NA	TRBV6-5	15
TGTGCCAGTAGTATGGGTCAGGGGCCCTATGGCTACACCTTC	CASSMGQGPYGYTF	TRBJ1-2	NA	NA	TRBV19	14
TGTGCCAGCAGCGTGGCTAGCGGGGCCCTCACAGATACGCAGTATTTT	CASSVASGALTDTQYF	TRBJ2-3	TRBD2	NA	TRBV5-4	16
TGTGCCAGTAGTACCGACAAGTCCAGGAACACAGATACGCAGTATTTT	CASSTDKSRNTDTQYF	TRBJ2-3	NA	NA	TRBV19	16
TGTGCCAGCAGCTCGGGACAGCACAATGAAAAACTGTTTTTT	CASSSGQHNEKLFF	TRBJ1-4	TRBD1	NA	TRBV5-6	14
TGTGCCAGCACCCCTCCGGGGGGGGCCCGAAACATTCAGTACTTC	CASTPPGGARNIQYF	TRBJ2-4	TRBD2	NA	TRBV4-2	15
TGTGCCAGCAGCCAAGGCGGGACGCCTTACCAGGAGGCTTTCTTT	CASSQGGTPYQEAFF	TRBJ1-1	NA	NA	TRBV14	15
TGTGCCAGCAGCTTAGCGGGGGCCGGGGCAGATACGCAGTATTTT	CASSLAGAGADTQYF	TRBJ2-3	NA	once	TRBV7-2	15
TGTGCCAGCAGCCAACCGGGACAGGAGGCTTTCTGCAATCAGCCCCAGCATTTT	CASSQPGQEAFCNQPQHF	TRBJ1-5	TRBD1	few	TRBV14	18
TGCAGCGTTGGGGGTGGGACAGGCTCCTACGAGCAGTACTTC	CSVGGGTGSYEQYF	TRBJ2-7	TRBD1	NA	TRBV29-1	14
TGTGCCAGCAGCCCGCCCCTTGGCCTGGCAGTGACTGAAGCTTTCTTT	CASSPPLGLAVTEAFF	TRBJ1-1	NA	NA	TRBV5-5	16
TGTGCCAGCAGGTTAGACCGTACTATTGGCTACACCTTC	CASRLDRTIGYTF	TRBJ1-2	NA	NA	TRBV28	13
TGTGCCAGCAGTGCCTTGACAGGGGGAACAGATACGCAGTATTTT	CASSALTGGTDTQYF	TRBJ2-3	TRBD1	NA	TRBV27	15
TGTGCCAGTAGTATCGACAGGGCGGGATTTTATGGCAATCAGCCCCAGCATTTT	CASSIDRAGFYGNQPQHF	TRBJ1-5	TRBD1	NA	TRBV19	18
TGTGCCAGCAGCGCGGGGACTCACCCGGGGTATGGCTACACCTTC	CASSAGTHPGYGYTF	TRBJ1-2	NA	once	TRBV2	15
TGCGCCAGCAGCCCAAGCGGGGGCCTCTCCTACGAGCAGTACTTC	CASSPSGGLSYEQYF	TRBJ2-7	TRBD2	NA	TRBV5-1	15
TGTGCCAGCAGCTGGGGGACAGGGGACACAGATACGCAGTATTTT	CASSWGTGDTDTQYF	TRBJ2-3	TRBD1	NA	TRBV5-6	15
TGTGCCAGCAGCGACTTGACTAGCGGGGGGACAGATACGCAGTATTTT	CASSDLTSGGTDTQYF	TRBJ2-3	TRBD2	NA	TRBV5-4	16
TGTGCCTGGAGTGTCTTAGACATTCAGTACTTC	CAWSVLDIQYF	TRBJ2-4	NA	NA	TRBV30	11
TGTGCCAGCAGTGAGAACAGGGGTTTCACCGGGGAGCTGTTTTTT	CASSENRGFTGELFF	TRBJ2-2	TRBD1	NA	TRBV25-1	15
TGTGCCAGCAGCGCCATCGGGGGAGATACGCAGTATTTT	CASSAIGGDTQYF	TRBJ2-3	NA	NA	TRBV9	13
TGTGCCTGGAGTGTAAAGGCAGGCCACACTGAAGCTTTCTTT	CAWSVKAGHTEAFF	TRBJ1-1	NA	NA	TRBV30	14
TGTGCCACCAGCTTCCGCGGACAGGGGCGGTACAATGAGCAGTTCTTC	CATSFRGQGRYNEQFF	TRBJ2-1	TRBD1	NA	TRBV15	16
TGCGCCAGCAGCTTGGGCAGCGGGGTCACAGATACGCAGTATTTT	CASSLGSGVTDTQYF	TRBJ2-3	TRBD2	NA	TRBV5-1	15
TGTGCCAGCAGCTTGGGGGCTGGGGAAAAACTGTTTTTT	CASSLGAGEKLFF	TRBJ1-4	NA	NA	TRBV7-3	13
TGTGCCAGCAGCTTAAGATCCAGTCAAATCTCCTACAATGAGCAGTTCTTC	CASSLRSSQISYNEQFF	TRBJ2-1	NA	NA	TRBV7-3	17
TGTGCCAGCAGCTTAAGGTTAGCAGGGAACTATGGCTACACCTTC	CASSLRLAGNYGYTF	TRBJ1-2	NA	NA	TRBV5-5	15
TGTGCCAGCAGCGTAGCTGCGGCTAGCGGGGCCCACGAGCAGTACTTC	CASSVAAASGAHEQYF	TRBJ2-7	TRBD2	NA	TRBV9	16
TGTGCCAGCAGGCCGGGACAAAAGAACTATGGCTACACCTTC	CASRPGQKNYGYTF	TRBJ1-2	NA	NA	TRBV27	14
TGTGCCAGCAGTGTGGGGGGGCCCGGGGAGCTGTTTTTT	CASSVGGPGELFF	TRBJ2-2	NA	NA	TRBV6-6	13
TGTGCCAGCAGCTCCCCCTTAGCCGAGAGACAGGCGAACACTGAAGCTTTCTTT	CASSSPLAERQANTEAFF	TRBJ1-1	NA	NA	TRBV7-9	18
TGTGCCAGCAGTTCAGGGGTAAGCAATCAGCCCCAGCATTTT	CASSSGVSNQPQHF	TRBJ1-5	NA	NA	TRBV6-6	14
TGTGCCAGTAGTATGACCCCCTGGGGGGGTTCCACAGATACGCAGTATTTT	CASSMTPWGGSTDTQYF	TRBJ2-3	TRBD2	NA	TRBV19	17